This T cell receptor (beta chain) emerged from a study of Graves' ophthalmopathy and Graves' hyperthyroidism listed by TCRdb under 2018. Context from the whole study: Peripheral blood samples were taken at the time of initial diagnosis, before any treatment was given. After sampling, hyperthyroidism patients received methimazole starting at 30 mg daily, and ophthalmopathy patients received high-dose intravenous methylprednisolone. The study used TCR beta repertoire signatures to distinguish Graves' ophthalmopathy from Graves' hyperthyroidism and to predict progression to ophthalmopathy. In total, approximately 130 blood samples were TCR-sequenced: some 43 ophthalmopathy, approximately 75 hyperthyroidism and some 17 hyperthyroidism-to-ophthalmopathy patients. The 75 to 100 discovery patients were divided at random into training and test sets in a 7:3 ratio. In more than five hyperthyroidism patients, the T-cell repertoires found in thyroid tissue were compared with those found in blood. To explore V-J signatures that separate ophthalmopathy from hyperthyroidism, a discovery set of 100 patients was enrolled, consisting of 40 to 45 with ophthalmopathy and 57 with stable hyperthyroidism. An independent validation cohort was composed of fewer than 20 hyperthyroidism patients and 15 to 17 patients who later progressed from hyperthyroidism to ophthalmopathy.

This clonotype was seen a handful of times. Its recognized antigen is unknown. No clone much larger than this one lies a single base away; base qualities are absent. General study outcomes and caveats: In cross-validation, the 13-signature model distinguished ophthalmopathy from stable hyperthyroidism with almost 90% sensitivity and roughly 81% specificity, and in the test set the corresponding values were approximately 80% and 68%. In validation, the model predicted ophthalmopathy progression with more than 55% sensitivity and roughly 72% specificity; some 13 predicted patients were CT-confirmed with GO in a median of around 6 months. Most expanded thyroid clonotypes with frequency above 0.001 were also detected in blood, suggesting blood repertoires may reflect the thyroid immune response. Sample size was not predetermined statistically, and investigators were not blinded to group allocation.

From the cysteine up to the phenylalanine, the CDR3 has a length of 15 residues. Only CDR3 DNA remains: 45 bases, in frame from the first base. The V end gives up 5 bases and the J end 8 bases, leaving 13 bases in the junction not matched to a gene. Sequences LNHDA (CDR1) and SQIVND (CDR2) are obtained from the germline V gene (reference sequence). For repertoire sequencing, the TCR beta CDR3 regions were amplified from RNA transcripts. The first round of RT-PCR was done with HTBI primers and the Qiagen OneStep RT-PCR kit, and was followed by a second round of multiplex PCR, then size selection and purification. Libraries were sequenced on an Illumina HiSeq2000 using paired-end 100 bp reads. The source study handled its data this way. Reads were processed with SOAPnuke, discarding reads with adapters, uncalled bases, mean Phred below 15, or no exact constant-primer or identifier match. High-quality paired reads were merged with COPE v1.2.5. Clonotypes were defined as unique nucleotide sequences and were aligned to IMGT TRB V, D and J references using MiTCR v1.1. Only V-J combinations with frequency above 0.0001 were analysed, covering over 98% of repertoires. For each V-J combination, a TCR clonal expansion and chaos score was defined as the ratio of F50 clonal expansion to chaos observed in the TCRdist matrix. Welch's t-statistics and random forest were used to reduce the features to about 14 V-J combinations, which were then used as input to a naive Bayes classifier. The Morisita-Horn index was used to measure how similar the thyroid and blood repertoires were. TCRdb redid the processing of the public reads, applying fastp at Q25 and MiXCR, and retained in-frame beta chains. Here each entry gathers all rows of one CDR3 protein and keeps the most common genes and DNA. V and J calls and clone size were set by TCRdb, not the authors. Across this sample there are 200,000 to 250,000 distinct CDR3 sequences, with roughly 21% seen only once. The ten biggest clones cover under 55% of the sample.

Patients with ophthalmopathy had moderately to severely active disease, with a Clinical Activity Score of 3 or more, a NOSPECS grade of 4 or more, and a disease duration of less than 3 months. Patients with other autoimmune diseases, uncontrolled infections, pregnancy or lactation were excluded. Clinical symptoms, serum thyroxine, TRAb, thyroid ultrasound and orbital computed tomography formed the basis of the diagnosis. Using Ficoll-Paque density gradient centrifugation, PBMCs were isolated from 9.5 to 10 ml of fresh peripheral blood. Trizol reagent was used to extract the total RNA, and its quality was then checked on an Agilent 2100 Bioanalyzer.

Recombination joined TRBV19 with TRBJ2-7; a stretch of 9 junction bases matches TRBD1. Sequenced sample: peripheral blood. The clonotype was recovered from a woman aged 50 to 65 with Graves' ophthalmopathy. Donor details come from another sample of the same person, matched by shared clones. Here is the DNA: TGTGCCAGTAGTCCACGGACAGGGGAGGAGCTCCAGCAGTACTTC. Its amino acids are CASSPRTGEELQQYF. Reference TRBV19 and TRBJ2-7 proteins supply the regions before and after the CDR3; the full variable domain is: DGGITQSPKYLFRKEGQNVTLSCEQNLNHDAMYWYRQDPGQGLRLIYYSQIVNDFQKGDIAEGYSVSREKKESFPLTVTSAQKNPTAFYLCASSPRTGEELQQYFGPGTRLTVT.